Listed here are 29 T cell receptor beta chains from one sample, sequenced in a study of CD8 T cells in Susac syndrome. An input of about 0.5 to 1 ug of RNA was subjected to reverse transcription using random hexamers. TCRdb fed the immunoSEQ multiplex PCR reads into MiXCR, producing one record per CDR3 protein. The table has about 53,000 distinct CDR3 sequences, around 93% seen once; the top ten hold less than 0.8%. Sequenced: CD8+ T cells from PBMCs. These receptors came from a human donor with Susac syndrome.

This chain uses TRBV9 with TRBJ1-2; TRBD1 might be the D (6 bases). From germline, CDR1 is SGDLS and CDR2 YYNGEE. The ends were cut back, 4 bases at V and 9 bases at J, with 16 bases in the middle. The CDR3 runs 13 residues. The CDR3 reads CASSPAGEVSYTF. CDR3 nucleotides: TGTGCCAGCAGCCCGGCAGGGGAGGTCAGCTACACCTTC.

This clonotype was counted only a few times. This sequence joins TRBV24-1 and TRBJ1-2; D is uncertain. V was shortened by 5 bases and J by 4 bases, with 10 bases between the two germline ends. This CDR3 region has 13 residues. Germline V CDR1 and CDR2: KGHDR, SFDVKD. The CDR3 DNA follows: TGTGCCACCAGTGCCGGCAAGACCTATGGCTACACCTTC. Encoded protein: CATSAGKTYGYTF.

A few counts support this clonotype. V usage is TRBV5-4 and J usage is TRBJ2-5, with TRBD2 matching 16 bases. This CDR3 has 16 residues. CDR1 is SGHNT, CDR2 YYREEE, per germline (reference sequence). With V trimmed by 2 bases and J by 5 bases, 3 bases remained unmatched. The CDR3 DNA reads TGTGCCAGCAGCTTCGGGACTAGCGGGGGGGCGGAGACCCAGTACTTC. Amino acid sequence: CASSFGTSGGAETQYF. The full variable domain, with the rest looked up from reference TRBV5-4 and TRBJ2-5, is ETGVTQSPTHLIKTRGQQVTLRCSSQSGHNTVSWYQQALGQGPQFIFQYYREEENGRGNFPPRFSGLQFPNYSSELNVNALELDDSALYLCASSFGTSGGAETQYFGPGTRLLVL.

J is TRBJ1-1 and V is TRBV6-5; D ambiguous. Germline V gene data show CDR1 as MNHEY and CDR2 as SVGAGI. This CDR3 has 15 residues. Trimming took 0 bases from V and 0 from J, leaving 8 bases between them. For the CDR3, the DNA is TGTGCCAGCAGTTACTCGAGAAGTATGAACACTGAAGCTTTCTTT. Its protein product is CASSYSRSMNTEAFF.

This chain joins TRBV9 and TRBJ2-1; tentative D call: TRBD2 (6 bases). The CDR3 totals 13 residues. Germline CDR1 reads SGDLS; CDR2 reads YYNGEE. Trimming shortened V by 0 bases and J by 10 bases, and 11 bases separated the two germline ends. Here the CDR3 reads CASSVAGDPEQFF. CDR3 sequence (DNA): TGTGCCAGCAGCGTAGCGGGAGACCCCGAGCAGTTCTTC.

This clonotype was picked up one time. The CDR3 DNA is TGTGCCAGCAGCCGCGCAGGGGGAAGAGACTATAGCAATCAGCCCCAGCATTTT. Translating gives CASSRAGGRDYSNQPQHF. This chain links TRBV7-9 with TRBJ1-5; 7 bases are a match to TRBD1. Germline values: CDR1 SEHNR, CDR2 FQNEAQ (reference sequence). With 5 bases clipped from V and 0 bases from J, the junction kept 13 bases outside the gene matches. The CDR3 is made up of 18 amino acids.

The chain has TRBV5-6 and TRBJ2-1; D remains unclear. This CDR3 is built from 12 residues. Germline V gene data show CDR1 as SGHDT and CDR2 as YYEEEE. Deletions cut 0 bases from V and 6 bases from J, with 4 bases between. The CDR3 loop is CASSLGLNEQFF. CDR3 coding DNA: TGTGCCAGCAGCTTGGGGCTCAATGAGCAGTTCTTC. Looking up the rest from reference TRBV5-6 and TRBJ2-1 gives the full variable domain: DAGVTQSPTHLIKTRGQQVTLRCSPKSGHDTVSWYQQALGQGPQFIFQYYEEEERQRGNFPDRFSGHQFPNYSSELNVNALLLGDSALYLCASSLGLNEQFFGPGTRLTVL.

This chain connects TRBV30 to TRBJ1-5; D is ambiguous. V was trimmed by 3 bases and J by 5 bases, leaving 20 bases between them. The CDR3 loop spans 16 amino acids. Germline loops: CDR1 GTSNPN, CDR2 SVGIG (reference sequence). CDR3 sequence reads: CAWSARAQREDQPQHF. For the CDR3, the DNA is TGTGCCTGGAGCGCCCGGGCCCAAAGGGAGGATCAGCCCCAGCATTTT. Variable domain in full (rest from reference TRBV30 and TRBJ1-5): SQTIHQWPATLVQPVGSPLSLECTVEGTSNPNLYWYRQAAGRGLQLLFYSVGIGQISSEVPQNLSASRPQDRQFILSSKKLLLSDSGFYLCAWSARAQREDQPQHFGDGTRLSIL.

This chain uses TRBV19 with TRBJ2-3, with 7 bases that match TRBD2. Germline CDR1 is LNHDA and CDR2 is SQIVND (reference sequence). V lost 3 bases and J lost 11; bases outside the gene matches: 8. The CDR3 covers 13 residues. The CDR3 sequence is CASSISGGEGQYF. The CDR3 DNA follows: TGTGCCAGTAGTATTTCCGGCGGGGAGGGGCAGTATTTT.

V usage is TRBV7-2 and J usage is TRBJ2-7, with 13 bases that match TRBD2. Germline loops: CDR1 SGHTA, CDR2 FQGNSA. The CDR3 is made up of 14 amino acids. V was clipped by 5 bases and J by 6 bases; unmatched bases: 4. The CDR3 nucleotides are TGTGCCAGCAGCCAAGGACTAGCGGGGGTCGAGCAGTACTTC. As protein: CASSQGLAGVEQYF.

CDR3 nucleotides: TGTGCCAGCGTCCTGGAGGGGGGCCTTACAGATACGCAGTATTTT. Its protein product is CASVLEGGLTDTQYF. The V gene is TRBV28, the J gene TRBJ2-3; tentatively, D is TRBD1 or TRBD2 (6 bases each). This CDR3 spans 15 amino acids. The ends were cut back, 8 bases at V and 3 bases at J, with 18 bases in the middle. Germline lookup yields CDR1 MDHEN and CDR2 SYDVKM.

The rearrangement links TRBV29-1 to TRBJ2-2; TRBD1 matches 11 bases. This CDR3 is built from 15 residues. V was pared by 4 bases and J by 1 base, with 2 bases of the junction left unmatched. Germline CDR1 and CDR2: SQVTM and ANQGSEA. Here the CDR3 DNA reads TGCAGCGTTGGGACAGGGGGCTTGAACACCGGGGAGCTGTTTTTT. This codes for CSVGTGGLNTGELFF.

This rearrangement joins TRBV2 to TRBJ2-5; 9 bases fit TRBD2. Germline assignment: CDR1 SNHLY and CDR2 FYNNEI. The CDR3 is made up of 15 amino acids. V was clipped by 4 bases and J by 1 base; unmatched bases: 4. Here the CDR3 DNA reads TGTGCCAGCAGTGTCCGACTAGCGGCCCAAGAGACCCAGTACTTC. Translating gives CASSVRLAAQETQYF. The whole variable domain, remainder taken from reference TRBV2 and TRBJ2-5, is EPEVTQTPSHQVTQMGQEVILRCVPISNHLYFYWYRQILGQKVEFLVSFYNNEISEKSEIFDDQFSVERPDGSNFTLKIRSTKLEDSAMYFCASSVRLAAQETQYFGPGTRLLVL.

The chain is built from TRBV2 and TRBJ2-7, with a weak D call TRBD2 (6 bases). CDR3 length: 13 residues. V was trimmed by 3 bases and J by 3 bases, leaving 9 bases between them. In germline, CDR1 is SNHLY, CDR2 FYNNEI. CDR3 sequence reads: CASSDGGNYEQYF. CDR3 nucleotide sequence: TGTGCCAGCAGTGATGGAGGGAACTACGAGCAGTACTTC.

The chain has TRBV7-9 and TRBJ1-1; D call uncertain. This CDR3 has 15 residues. Germline assignment: CDR1 SEHNR and CDR2 FQNEAQ (reference sequence). The V and J ends lost 5 bases and 0 bases respectively, with 13 bases between them. The CDR3 sequence is CASSLQSGVNTEAFF. The CDR3 nucleotides are TGTGCCAGCAGCCTACAGTCAGGAGTGAACACTGAAGCTTTCTTT.

The CDR3 loop reads CASSFGGTGNYGYTF. In DNA form, the CDR3 reads TGTGCCAGCAGTTTCGGGGGAACGGGTAACTATGGCTACACCTTC. The rearrangement uses TRBV27 and TRBJ1-2, with D perhaps TRBD1 (5 bases). There are 15 residues in the CDR3. Germline loops: CDR1 MNHEY, CDR2 SMNVEV (reference sequence). V lost 3 bases and J lost 1, with 12 bases in between.

The chain recombines TRBV6-5 with TRBJ1-1; D is unclear. The CDR3 extends over 14 amino acids. From germline, CDR1 is MNHEY and CDR2 SVGAGI. Trimming pared 5 bases from V and 1 base from J, leaving 11 bases between. The CDR3 DNA follows: TGTGCCAGCAGTCATTCCTCGGGGAACACTGAAGCTTTCTTT. Residues: CASSHSSGNTEAFF.

The gene calls are TRBV14 and TRBJ1-2; D is undetermined. Trimming removed 0 bases from V and 8 bases from J, with 13 bases in between. CDR1 and CDR2 from the germline V gene are SGHDN and FVKESK. CDR3 length equals 14 residues. CDR3 residues: CASSQDDARRGYTF. Here the CDR3 DNA reads TGTGCCAGCAGCCAAGATGATGCCCGGAGGGGCTACACCTTC.

The CDR3 bases are TGCAGCGTTGAAACGGGGAGGCAGACCTACGAGCAGTACTTC. Protein: CSVETGRQTYEQYF. The chain employs TRBV29-1 and TRBJ2-7; D is possibly TRBD2 (6 bases). Deletions cut 2 bases from V and 2 bases from J, with 13 bases between. The CDR3 spans 14 residues. The germline gives CDR1 SQVTM, CDR2 ANQGSEA.

This chain links TRBV20-1 with TRBJ2-7, with TRBD2 as a possible D gene (6 bases). CDR1 is DFQATT, CDR2 SNEGSKA, per germline (reference sequence). V lost 6 bases and J 3 bases, leaving 12 bases between the germline ends. The CDR3 totals 12 residues. In DNA form, the CDR3 reads TGCAGTGCCCCCACGGAGGGCTACGAGCAGTACTTC. This translates into CSAPTEGYEQYF.

The CDR3 protein is CSARVSPRKITDTQYF. CDR3 DNA sequence: TGCAGTGCTAGAGTCAGTCCTAGGAAGATAACAGATACGCAGTATTTT. The chain is built from TRBV20-1 and TRBJ2-3; D unclear. Trimming removed 1 base at V and 3 bases at J, with 17 bases between. Germline V gene lookup returns CDR1 DFQATT and CDR2 SNEGSKA (reference sequence). This CDR3 has 16 residues.

The chain is built from TRBV7-8 and TRBJ1-1; perhaps TRBD1 as D (6 bases). The V end was cut by 5 bases, the J end by 0 bases, with 13 bases between. In germline, CDR1 is SGHVS, CDR2 FQNEAQ. The CDR3 spans 15 residues. The CDR3 spells CASSRPDRLNTEAFF. CDR3 DNA sequence: TGTGCCAGCAGCCGGCCTGACAGGCTGAACACTGAAGCTTTCTTT.

V and J are TRBV29-1 and TRBJ1-3; D is possibly TRBD1 (5 bases). V was trimmed by 4 bases and J by 1 base, leaving 8 bases between them. The CDR3 covers 13 residues. Germline-derived CDR1 and CDR2 are SQVTM and ANQGSEA. The CDR3 sequence is CSVVSGSGNTIYF. CDR3 nucleotides: TGCAGCGTTGTGTCAGGGTCTGGAAACACCATATATTTT. Complete variable domain (other parts from reference TRBV29-1 and TRBJ1-3): SAVISQKPSRDICQRGTSLTIQCQVDSQVTMMFWYRQQPGQSLTLIATANQGSEATYESGFVIDKFPISRPNLTFSTLTVSNMSPEDSSIYLCSVVSGSGNTIYFGEGSWLTVV.

The gene calls are TRBV12-3 or TRBV12-4 and TRBJ1-1; a possible D gene is TRBD1 (6 bases). The CDR3 is made up of 17 amino acids. V lost 6 bases, J lost 3 bases, and 23 bases lay in between. The CDR3 region is CASSLQGISGWDTEAFF. Here the CDR3 DNA reads TGTGCCAGCAGCTTGCAGGGGATCTCGGGGTGGGACACTGAAGCTTTCTTT.

This clonotype has only one observation. The chain has TRBV29-1 and TRBJ2-1; 8 bases fit TRBD2. The germline V gene encodes CDR1 SQVTM and CDR2 ANQGSEA. V gave up 5 bases and J gave up 9 bases; unmatched junction bases: 9. The CDR3 runs to 13 residues. The CDR3 coding sequence is TGCAGCGTTCGGCCCGGGGGGGCTGGTGAGCAGTTCTTC. This gives the protein CSVRPGGAGEQFF.

The gene calls are TRBV11-2 and TRBJ1-2; TRBD1 aligns across 7 bases. Losses at the gene ends were 1 base for V and 7 bases for J; bases not matched to a gene: 9. The CDR3 spans 15 residues. CDR1 is SGHAT and CDR2 is FQNNGV in the germline V gene. CDR3 sequence: CASSLGRDRWGGYTF. The CDR3 DNA reads TGTGCCAGCAGCTTAGGACGGGACAGATGGGGTGGCTACACCTTC.

This chain uses TRBV7-3 with TRBJ2-6; D is perhaps TRBD1 (5 bases). V was clipped by 5 bases and J by 0 bases, with 11 bases between them. Looked up from germline, CDR1 is SGHTA and CDR2 is FQGTGA. CDR3 length: 16 amino acids. CDR3 sequence (DNA): TGTGCCAGCAGCCCGCAGGGTTTCTCTGGGGCCAACGTCCTGACTTTC. Its protein product is CASSPQGFSGANVLTF. The variable domain in full, with the rest retrieved from reference TRBV7-3 and TRBJ2-6, is GAGVSQTPSNKVTEKGKYVELRCDPISGHTALYWYRQSLGQGPEFLIYFQGTGAADDSGLPNDRFFAVRPEGSVSTLKIQRTERGDSAVYLCASSPQGFSGANVLTFGAGSRLTVL.

The gene calls are TRBV6-5 and TRBJ2-3, with D perhaps TRBD2 (6 bases). This CDR3 spans 14 amino acids. CDR1 is MNHEY and CDR2 is SVGAGI in the germline V gene. V lost 5 bases to trimming and J lost 2 bases, with 11 bases between them. CDR3 sequence reads: CASSPGTSTDTQYF. CDR3 nucleotides: TGTGCCAGCAGTCCTGGGACTTCCACAGATACGCAGTATTTT.

The chain links TRBV20-1 to TRBJ2-3; TRBD2 agrees at 13 bases. CDR1 and CDR2 (germline): DFQATT, SNEGSKA (reference sequence). There are 14 residues in the CDR3. V lost 5 bases to trimming and J lost 6 bases; unmatched junction nucleotides: 5. The CDR3 sequence: CSAPGLAGRDTQYF. Here the CDR3 DNA reads TGCAGTGCTCCGGGACTAGCGGGGAGGGATACGCAGTATTTT.